This TCR beta chain was profiled in a study of immune evolution from preneoplasia to lung adenocarcinoma. Between the trimmed V and J ends, which lost 1 base and 10 bases, there was a span of 14 bases. CDR1 is MGHRA, CDR2 YSYEKL, per germline. The CDR3 is made up of 14 amino acids. About this clone: What it binds is unknown.

Whole-study findings and limits: Later-stage lesions appeared to have more T cells, more diversity, less clonality. From normal lung to invasive adenocarcinoma, top clone frequencies appeared to decrease.

Clones were read by immunoSEQ multiplex PCR, and TCRdb kept only the in-frame ones, dropping some. Of about 4,000 clones in the sample, over 70% were seen once. Two lung cancer pathologists independently confirmed each histologic diagnosis. The chain is built from TRBV4-1 and TRBJ2-1; perhaps TRBD1 as D (6 bases). Sequencing input: FFPE adjacent normal lung tissue. This TCR was recovered from a person aged 70 to 79 with lung adenocarcinoma. CDR3: CASSQATGTREQFF. The CDR3 coding sequence is TGCGCCAGCAGCCAAGCAACCGGGACAAGGGAGCAGTTCTTC.